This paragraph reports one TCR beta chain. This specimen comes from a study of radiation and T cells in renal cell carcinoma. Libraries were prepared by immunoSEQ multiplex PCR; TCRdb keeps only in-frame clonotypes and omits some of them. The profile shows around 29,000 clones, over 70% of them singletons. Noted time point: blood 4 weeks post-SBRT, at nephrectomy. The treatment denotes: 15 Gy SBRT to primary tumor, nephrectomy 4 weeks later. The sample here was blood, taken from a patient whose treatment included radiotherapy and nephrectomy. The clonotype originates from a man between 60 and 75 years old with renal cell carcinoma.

CDR3 sequence reads: CAWRERKGTDNQPQHF. DNA for the CDR3: TGTGCCTGGAGGGAACGCAAGGGAACAGACAATCAGCCCCAGCATTTT. The chain combines TRBV30 with TRBJ1-5; no firm D call. V was clipped by 3 bases and J by 3 bases, with 18 bases between them. Germline lookup yields CDR1 GTSNPN and CDR2 SVGIG (reference sequence). The length of the CDR3 is 16 residues. The full variable domain, completed using reference TRBV30 and TRBJ1-5, is SQTIHQWPATLVQPVGSPLSLECTVEGTSNPNLYWYRQAAGRGLQLLFYSVGIGQISSEVPQNLSASRPQDRQFILSSKKLLLSDSGFYLCAWRERKGTDNQPQHFGDGTRLSIL.